These T cell receptor beta chains were read from a single sample in a study of blood T cell repertoires in COVID-19. Sequencing used immunoSEQ multiplex PCR; TCRdb keeps in-frame clones, though not all of them. The data show around 330,000 clones, about nine tenths seen once. The specimen sequenced was PBMCs or T cells enriched from blood (not recorded which). These receptors were obtained from a woman aged 18-29 years who had recovered from COVID-19. Both conserved end residues are part of each CDR3. Size is stated for part of the rows, as once, few or many counts, or as a class when the clone is expanded.

V gene: TRBV6-2/TRBV6-3
J gene: TRBJ2-3
clone size: .
CDR3 protein: CASSYSPAASTDTQYF

V gene: TRBV27
J gene: TRBJ2-7
clone size: large
CDR3 protein: CASKPSTAPSYEQYF

V gene: TRBV7-9
J gene: TRBJ1-6
clone size: .
CDR3 protein: CASSFTVNSPLHF

V gene: TRBV6-5
J gene: TRBJ2-7
clone size: .
CDR3 protein: CASTLSGGKYEQYF

V gene: TRBV4-3
J gene: TRBJ1-2
clone size: .
CDR3 protein: CASSQAGQVYGYTF

V gene: TRBV7-6
J gene: TRBJ1-1
clone size: once
CDR3 protein: CASSLHTRGDTEAFF

V gene: TRBV18
J gene: TRBJ1-5
clone size: .
CDR3 protein: CASSPQGQSNQPQHF

V gene: TRBV5-6
J gene: TRBJ1-6
clone size: .
CDR3 protein: CASSLATGTGRNSPLHF

V gene: TRBV5-1
J gene: TRBJ1-4
clone size: .
CDR3 protein: CASSPEGTGALSGEKLFF

V gene: TRBV28
J gene: TRBJ1-6
clone size: .
CDR3 protein: CASSFPKGGALNSPLHF

V gene: TRBV12-3/TRBV12-4
J gene: TRBJ2-3
clone size: .
CDR3 protein: CASSDSGTDTQYF

V gene: TRBV28
J gene: TRBJ2-1
clone size: .
CDR3 protein: CASSLHLQRGNSNEQFF

V gene: TRBV10-3
J gene: TRBJ1-1
clone size: .
CDR3 protein: CAISVRQGSWTEAFF

V gene: TRBV11-2
J gene: TRBJ2-2
clone size: .
CDR3 protein: CASSLAGGTGELFF

V gene: TRBV6-6
J gene: TRBJ1-1
clone size: .
CDR3 protein: CASSSPGVGEKAFF

V gene: TRBV7-2
J gene: TRBJ2-7
clone size: .
CDR3 protein: CASSPHETGIYEQYF

V gene: TRBV10-3
J gene: TRBJ2-3
clone size: .
CDR3 protein: CAISEAGGPDTQYF

V gene: TRBV2
J gene: TRBJ1-6
clone size: few
CDR3 protein: CASSGLDRTGGRSPLHF

V gene: TRBV7-6
J gene: TRBJ2-2
clone size: .
CDR3 protein: CASSQTGTGAGELFF

V gene: TRBV28
J gene: TRBJ1-1
clone size: .
CDR3 protein: CASSLPQGLRMNTEAFF

V gene: TRBV12-3/TRBV12-4
J gene: TRBJ1-1
clone size: .
CDR3 protein: CASIPRVSTEAFF

V gene: TRBV15
J gene: TRBJ1-2
clone size: few
CDR3 protein: CATSRDRSQGIYGYTF

V gene: TRBV7-2
J gene: TRBJ2-1
clone size: .
CDR3 protein: CASSSGTSTYNEQFF

V gene: TRBV9
J gene: TRBJ2-1
clone size: .
CDR3 protein: CASSPSVGGRGSEQFF

V gene: TRBV6-5
J gene: TRBJ1-2
clone size: .
CDR3 protein: CASSYSGFSPNYGYTF

V gene: TRBV3-1/TRBV3-2
J gene: TRBJ1-5
clone size: .
CDR3 protein: CASSQGERSQPQHF

V gene: TRBV9
J gene: TRBJ2-1
clone size: .
CDR3 protein: CASSSSSSGGFNEQFF

V gene: TRBV10-2
J gene: TRBJ1-1
clone size: .
CDR3 protein: CASSEHRAVAFF

V gene: TRBV7-2
J gene: TRBJ2-5
clone size: .
CDR3 protein: CASSSDWAQETQYF

V gene: TRBV19
J gene: TRBJ2-3
clone size: .
CDR3 protein: CASSRLAGGLDSDTQYF

V gene: TRBV6-5
J gene: TRBJ1-1
clone size: .
CDR3 protein: CASSYTTGLTEAFF